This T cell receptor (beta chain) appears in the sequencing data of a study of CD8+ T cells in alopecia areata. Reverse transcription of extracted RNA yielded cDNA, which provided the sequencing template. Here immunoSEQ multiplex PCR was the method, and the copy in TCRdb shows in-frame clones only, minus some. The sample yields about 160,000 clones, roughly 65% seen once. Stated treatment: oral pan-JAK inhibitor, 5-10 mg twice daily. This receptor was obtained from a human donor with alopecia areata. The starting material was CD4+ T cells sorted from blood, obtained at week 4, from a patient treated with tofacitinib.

CDR3 sequence: CASSKDGAYEQYF. In DNA, the CDR3 is TGTGCCAGTAGTAAGGACGGTGCCTACGAGCAGTACTTC. V and J are TRBV19 and TRBJ2-7; D call uncertain. The CDR3 sequence is 13 residues long. Germline assignment: CDR1 LNHDA and CDR2 SQIVND (reference sequence). Trimming pared 4 bases from V and 2 bases from J, leaving 9 bases between.